This TCR beta chain was recorded in a study of read filtering for tumor transcriptome and immune sequencing. V was cut by 4 bases and J by 13 bases, with 15 bases left in between. CDR1 is SGHRS, CDR2 YFSETQ, per germline. There are 13 residues in the CDR3. At the time of active disease, bone marrow was collected from every patient. This clonotype was seen ten or more times. This library used approximately 390 ng RNA and molecular barcoded adaptors spanning alpha/delta and beta/gamma chains. From the reads, TCRdb called clonotypes with MiXCR, one entry per CDR3 protein. The profile shows some 80,000 distinct CDR3 sequences, 12% of them singletons.

Sequencing was carried out using a population of CD138-negative cells sorted from bone marrow. The chain joins TRBV5-1 to TRBJ1-6; D uncertain. This receptor was obtained from a donor aged 40 or over with multiple myeloma. The CDR3 reads CASSLALGSPLHF. The CDR3 DNA reads as TGCGCCAGCAGCCTCGCCTTAGGATCGCCCCTCCACTTT.